A single sample is the source of the 19 T cell receptor delta chains below, sequenced in a study of γδ T cells in repeated Plasmodium falciparum infection. Gammadelta T cells were flow-sorted from PBMC into Vgamma9/Vdelta2+ and Vdelta2-negative populations for bulk analysis. TCRdb reprocessed the multiplex PCR reads using CATT. Of 75,000 to 95,000 delta-chain clones in the sample, roughly 0.9% were seen once. The sequenced sample consisted of gamma-delta T cells from blood. Receptors originate from a pool of human donors (malaria-infected and uninfected, not separated).

Notes on this clone: The translation of this DNA and the TCRdb protein of a much larger clone differ at residue 6, probably owing to a read error; the protein shown here is translated from the DNA. This rearrangement joins TRDV1 to TRDJ1, with TRDD3 matching 10 bases. The CDR3 loop spans 18 amino acids. The germline V gene has CDR1 TSWWSYY and CDR2 QGS. V shed 5 bases and J 9 bases; nucleotides not matched to a gene: 21. The CDR3 coding sequence is TGTGCTCTTGGGACTGTTAGAATAGGTGGTTGGGGGATACAACAACTCATCTTT. Translated: CALGTVRIGGWGIQQLIF.

This clone has just a few counts. This is likely an artifact of a read error, given a far larger clone one base away. This sample includes further DNA sequences coding for the same CDR3. The V call is TRDV2, the J call TRDJ3, with TRDD3 matching 10 bases. TCRdb leaves out the J gene; it was filled in here by matching the DNA to germline. The CDR3 is 22 residues long. The trim removed 0 bases at V and 0 bases at J, leaving 13 bases unmatched. Per germline, CDR1 GEAIGNYY and CDR2 EKD. CDR3 residues: CACDTGQYWGMFASWDTRQMFF. DNA of the CDR3: TGTGCCTGTGACACCGGACAGTACTGGGGGATGTTCGCCTCCTGGGACACCCGACAGATGTTTTTC.

This clone has a count of ten or more. A much larger clone differs from this one at a single base, so this may be a read error. At the DNA level, this CDR3 is encoded by other sequences in the same sample as well. The V gene is listed as TRDV1; no J gene was called; TRDD3 is taken as the D call from the table, unchecked against the DNA. Germline V gene data show CDR1 as TSWWSYY and CDR2 as QGS. The length of the CDR3 is 24 residues. The chain's CDR3 is CALGELGLPLNSLSLGDPSPKLIF. CDR3 in DNA: TGTGCTCTTGGGGAACTAGGATTGCCTTTGAACTCCCTTAGTCTTGGGGATCCCTCCCCTAAACTCATCTTC.

Remarks on this clone: The protein held in TCRdb is that of a much larger clone and does not match this DNA's translation at residue 2, likely because of a read error; the protein shown is translated from the DNA. The V gene is TRDV2, the J gene TRDJ1; tentatively, D is TRDD3 (6 bases). The J gene was missing in TCRdb and was found by matching the end of the DNA to germline. CDR3 length: 15 amino acids. The germline V gene encodes CDR1 GEAIGNYY and CDR2 EKD. The CDR3 spells CSCVLNWAYTDKLIF. The CDR3 nucleotides are TGTTCCTGTGTGTTAAACTGGGCCTACACCGATAAACTCATCTTT.

In its sample, this clone was seen a few times. TCRdb lists the protein of a much larger clone for this DNA, which differs at residue 19, so this is likely a read error; the protein given here is translated from the DNA itself. V gene TRDV1 was called; the J gene was not; TRDD3 is the table's D call and was not checked against the DNA. CDR3 size: 21 residues. Per the germline V gene, CDR1 is TSWWSYY and CDR2 is QGS. The CDR3 spells CALGELFLQSMGSRNGDKPIF. The DNA for the CDR3 is TGTGCTCTTGGGGAACTCTTCCTACAATCGATGGGGTCTCGCAATGGGGATAAACCCATCTTT.

As concerns this clone: A read error likely explains why the TCRdb protein, taken from a much larger clone, differs from this DNA's translation at residue 11; the protein shown is translated from the DNA. As DNA, the CDR3 is TGTGCTCTTGGGGTCGCTCTCCGTGCTGCCCTCTACACCGACAAACTCATCTTT. It specifies CALGVALRAALYTDKLIF. The chain combines TRDV1 with TRDJ1; D gene uncertain. The J gene is not listed in TCRdb, so it was assigned here from a DNA match to germline. Germline V gene sequence: CDR1 TSWWSYY, CDR2 QGS. The CDR3 contains 18 residues.

Details on this clone: This likely came from a read error, as a far larger clone is one base away. The sample carries other DNA sequences with the same CDR3. The chain couples TRDV2 to TRDJ1; D remains unclear. TCRdb offers no J gene call, so here the DNA was matched to germline to obtain one. CDR1 and CDR2 from the germline V gene are GEAIGNYY and EKD. The CDR3 spans 12 residues. In DNA form, the CDR3 reads TGCGCCTGCCGGACACGGACCGATAAACTCATCTTT. This gives the protein CACRTRTDKLIF.

This clone was seen repeatedly, ten times or more. This likely traces to a read error, being one base from a far larger clone. Other DNA variants within this sample encode the same CDR3. V gene assignment gives TRDV2, but the J gene was left uncalled; the DNA was not compared with TRDD3, the D call given in the table. The CDR3 consists of 14 residues. The V gene's germline CDR1 is GEAIGNYY and CDR2 EKD. Here the CDR3 DNA reads TGTGCCTGTGACACCGTAACGGGGAACGATAAGCTCATCTTT. Translation: CACDTVTGNDKLIF.

This clone was picked up many times. The chain joins TRDV2 to TRDJ1; maybe TRDD3 (9 bases). Germline lookup yields CDR1 GEAIGNYY and CDR2 EKD. The V end was cut by 0 bases, the J end by 2 bases, with 39 bases between. The CDR3 runs 24 residues. CDR3 sequence reads: CACDTVASFLKASLGDPRTDKLIF. The CDR3 bases are TGTGCCTGTGACACCGTAGCCTCCTTCCTAAAAGCTTCTCTGGGGGATCCGCGAACCGATAAACTCATCTTT.

Concerning this clone: TCRdb has a much larger clone's protein, which differs at residue 15 from the translation of this DNA, likely because of a read error; what is shown is the protein translated from the DNA. The rearrangement joins TRDV1 to TRDJ1; 11 bases match TRDD3. The J gene was not available in TCRdb and was assigned here by matching the DNA to germline segments. CDR3 size: 27 residues. J lost 0 bases, V lost 0 bases, and 33 bases had no gene match. The V gene's germline CDR1 is TSWWSYY and CDR2 QGS. Here the CDR3 DNA reads TGTGCTCTTGGGGAACTTGTAAGAGGGGTGTATACGAAACGTGCTGGGGGATACTTAAGGCACACCGATAAACTCATCTTT. This gives the protein CALGELVRGVYTKRAGGYLRHTDKLIF.

This clone was counted only a few times. A much larger clone lies one base from this, so it may be a read error. CDR3 coding DNA: TGTGCCTGTGACGGACTACTGGGGGGTACACATAAACTCATCTTT. Its translation is CACDGLLGGTHKLIF. This sequence joins TRDV2 and TRDJ1; 8 nucleotides match TRDD3. The CDR3 covers 15 residues. CDR1 is GEAIGNYY and CDR2 is EKD in the germline V gene. After removal of 3 bases from V and 6 bases from J, the junction contained 11 bases not matched to a gene.

This clone was counted ten times or more. TCRdb's listed protein matches a much larger clone and diverges from this DNA's translation at residue 9, likely through a read error; the protein shown comes from the DNA. The rearrangement uses TRDV2 and TRDJ1; 10 bases line up with TRDD3. The J gene, missing from TCRdb, was assigned here through DNA to germline matching. This CDR3 contains 17 residues. The V and J ends lost 3 bases and 5 bases, in that order; junction bases with no gene match: 14. Germline assignment: CDR1 GEAIGNYY and CDR2 EKD. CDR3 sequence reads: CACDGTGGCGGMDKLIF. The CDR3 nucleotides read TGTGCCTGTGACGGTACTGGGGGATGCGGGGGTATGGATAAACTCATCTTT.

This clone was detected ten times or more. Other DNA sequences of this sample code for an identical CDR3. This chain links TRDV1 with TRDJ1; D is possibly TRDD2 (5 bases). V lost 1 base, J lost 4 bases, and 16 bases lay in between. The CDR3 spans 16 residues. CDR1 and CDR2 (germline): TSWWSYY, QGS. The CDR3 DNA sequence: TGTGCTCTTGGGGAACCCTACAAACCGGAGCGCGATAAACTCATCTTT. Amino acids: CALGEPYKPERDKLIF.

As for this clone: This may arise from a read error, as a much more abundant clone is one base away. Other DNA sequences in the sample encode the same CDR3. The chain couples TRDV2 to TRDJ1; the match to TRDD3 covers 10 bases. The J gene, not given by TCRdb, was assigned here from a germline match of the nucleotide sequence. Germline V CDR1 and CDR2: GEAIGNYY, EKD. J lost 2 bases, V lost 6 bases, and 35 bases had no gene match. The CDR3 totals 24 residues. The CDR3 is CACSARSLPRGYWGIGDVTDKLIF. Written as DNA, the CDR3 is TGTGCCTGTTCGGCCCGCTCCTTGCCTCGGGGTTACTGGGGGATCGGGGATGTTACCGATAAACTCATCTTT.

This clone turned up a few times. TCRdb pairs this DNA with a much larger clone's protein that differs at residue 15, likely a read error; the protein shown was translated from the DNA. V gene TRDV1 combines with J gene TRDJ1, with a weak D call TRDD3 (6 bases). TCRdb does not report a J gene; here it was assigned by matching the DNA to germline references. Trimming stripped 2 bases from V and 3 bases from J, with 28 bases between. The CDR3 has 20 residues. The germline V gene encodes CDR1 TSWWSYY and CDR2 QGS. The CDR3 here is CALGEIKGYHRGPYADKLIF. The CDR3 DNA reads as TGTGCTCTTGGGGAAATTAAAGGATACCACAGGGGACCCTACGCCGATAAACTCATCTTT.

This clone was detected a few times. Translating this DNA gives a protein that differs at residue 6 from the TCRdb one, which belongs to a much larger clone; a read error is likely, and the protein shown is this translation. V is TRDV2 and J is TRDJ1; 12 bases are shared with TRDD3. V trimming: 0 bases; J trimming: 1 base; junction bases outside the gene matches: 11. Looked up from germline, CDR1 is GEAIGNYY and CDR2 is EKD. This CDR3 spans 19 amino acids. CDR3 sequence: CACDTSPVLGDTATDKLIF. Here the CDR3 DNA reads TGTGCCTGTGACACCTCTCCCGTACTGGGGGATACTGCCACCGATAAACTCATCTTT.

This clone was seen a handful of times. A read error likely explains this, since a far larger clone differs by one base. The sample holds other DNA sequences that translate to the same CDR3. This chain uses TRDV1 with TRDJ1; D is perhaps TRDD3 (5 bases). Since TCRdb gives no J gene, matching the DNA to germline was used here to assign it. The CDR3 loop spans 18 amino acids. CDR1 and CDR2 (germline): TSWWSYY, QGS. CDR3 sequence (DNA): TGTGCCCTCAAAAAAGGGGGCCCCCCACGTCCGTACACCGATAAACTCATCTTT. Protein product: CALKKGGPPRPYTDKLIF.

By sample fraction, this clone is medium-sized. The sample has other DNA sequences that encode this CDR3 too. This rearrangement joins TRDV1 to TRDJ1, with 11 bases lining up with TRDD3. This CDR3 comprises 19 residues. V lost 6 bases to trimming and J lost 5 bases; unmatched junction nucleotides: 20. The germline V gene has CDR1 TSWWSYY and CDR2 QGS. The CDR3 loop reads CALGHSFLLLLGDKDKLIF. Here the CDR3 DNA reads TGTGCTCTTGGTCACAGCTTCCTACTTTTACTGGGGGATAAAGATAAACTCATCTTT.

This clone showed up just a few times. This DNA's translation and the protein TCRdb lists, from a much larger clone, do not match at residue 15, likely due to a read error; the protein shown is translated from the DNA. The rearrangement links TRDV1 to TRDJ1; D ambiguous. No J gene is reported in TCRdb; it was inferred here by comparing the DNA with germline. The CDR3 spans 18 residues. In germline, CDR1 is TSWWSYY, CDR2 QGS. Here the CDR3 DNA reads TGTGCTCTTGGGGAAGCCCTAGGGGTGGAGAGACACACCGATAGACTCATCTTT. It encodes CALGEALGVERHTDRLIF.